This TCR beta chain comes out of a study of blood T cell repertoires in COVID-19. About the research overall: Sources were T cells, B-cell-depleted T cells, or PBMCs; the material itself was cDNA or gDNA.

Germline loops: CDR1 LGHDT, CDR2 YNNKEL (reference sequence). The CDR3 runs 16 residues. V gave up 0 bases and J gave up 7 bases, with 16 bases separating them. Using immunoSEQ multiplex PCR, the repertoire was profiled, and TCRdb retains in-frame clones only, with some absent. Of about 150,000 clones in the sample, roughly 80% were seen once. The sample taken for sequencing was peripheral blood. The receptor was isolated from a woman in her fifties or sixties with acute or convalescent COVID-19. The chain has TRBV3-1 (or the pseudogene TRBV3-2) and TRBJ1-5; tentative D call: TRBD1 (5 bases). The CDR3 DNA reads as TGTGCCAGCAGCCAAGATCTAGGGGCGGGGGGACAGCCCCAGCATTTT. Translated: CASSQDLGAGGQPQHF.